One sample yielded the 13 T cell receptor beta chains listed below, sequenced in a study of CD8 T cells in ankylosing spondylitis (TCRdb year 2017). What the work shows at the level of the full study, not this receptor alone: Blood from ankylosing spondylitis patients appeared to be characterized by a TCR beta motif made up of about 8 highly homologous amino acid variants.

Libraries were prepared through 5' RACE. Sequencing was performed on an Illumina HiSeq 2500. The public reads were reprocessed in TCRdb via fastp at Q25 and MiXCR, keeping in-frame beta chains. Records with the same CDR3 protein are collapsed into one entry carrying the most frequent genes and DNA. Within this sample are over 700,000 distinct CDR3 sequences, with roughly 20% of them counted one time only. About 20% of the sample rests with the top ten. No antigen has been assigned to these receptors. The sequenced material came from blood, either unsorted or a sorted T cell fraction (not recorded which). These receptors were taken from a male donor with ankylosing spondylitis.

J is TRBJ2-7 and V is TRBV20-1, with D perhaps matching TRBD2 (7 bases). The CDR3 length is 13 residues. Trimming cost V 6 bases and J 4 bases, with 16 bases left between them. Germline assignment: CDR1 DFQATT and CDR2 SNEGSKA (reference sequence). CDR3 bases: TGCAGTGCAACGCGAGGGAGGGGGTACGAGCAGTACTTC. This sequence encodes CSATRGRGYEQYF.

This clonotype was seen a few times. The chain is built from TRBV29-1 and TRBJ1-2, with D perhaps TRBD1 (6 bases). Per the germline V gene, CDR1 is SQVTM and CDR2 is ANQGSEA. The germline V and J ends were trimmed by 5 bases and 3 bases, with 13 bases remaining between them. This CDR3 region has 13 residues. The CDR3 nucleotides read TGCAGCGTTCCCTACGGGGGCGACTATGGCTACACCTTC. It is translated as CSVPYGGDYGYTF.

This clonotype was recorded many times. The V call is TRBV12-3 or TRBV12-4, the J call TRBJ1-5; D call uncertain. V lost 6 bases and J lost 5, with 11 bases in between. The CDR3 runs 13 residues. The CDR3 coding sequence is TGTGCCAGCAGGGAAGACCGATATCAGCCCCAGCATTTT. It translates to CASREDRYQPQHF.

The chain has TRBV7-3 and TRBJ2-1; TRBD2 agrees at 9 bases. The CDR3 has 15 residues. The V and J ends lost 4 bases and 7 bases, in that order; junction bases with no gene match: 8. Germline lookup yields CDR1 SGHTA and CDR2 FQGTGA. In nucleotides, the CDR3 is TGTGCCAGCAGCTCTAGCGGGGTTTCCGAGAATGAGCAGTTCTTC. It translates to CASSSSGVSENEQFF.

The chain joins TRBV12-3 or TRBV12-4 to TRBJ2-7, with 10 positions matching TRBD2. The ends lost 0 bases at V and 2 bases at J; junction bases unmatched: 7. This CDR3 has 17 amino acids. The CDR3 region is CASSLARLAGAAYEQYF. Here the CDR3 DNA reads TGTGCCAGCAGTTTAGCACGGCTAGCGGGAGCAGCCTACGAGCAGTACTTC.

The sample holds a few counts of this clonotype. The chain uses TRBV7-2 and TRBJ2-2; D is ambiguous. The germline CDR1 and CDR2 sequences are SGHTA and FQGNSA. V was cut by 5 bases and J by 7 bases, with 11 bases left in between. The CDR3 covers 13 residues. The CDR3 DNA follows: TGTGCCAGCAGCCTCCCCGGGTACGGGGAGCTGTTTTTT. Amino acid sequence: CASSLPGYGELFF. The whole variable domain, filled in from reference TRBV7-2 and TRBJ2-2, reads GAGVSQSPSNKVTEKGKDVELRCDPISGHTALYWYRQSLGQGLEFLIYFQGNSAPDKSGLPSDRFSAERTGGSVSTLTIQRTQQEDSAVYLCASSLPGYGELFFGEGSRLTVL.

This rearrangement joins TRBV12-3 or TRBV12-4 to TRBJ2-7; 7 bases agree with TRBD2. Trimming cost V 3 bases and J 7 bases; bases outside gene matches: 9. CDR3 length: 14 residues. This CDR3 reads CASSFGGGIREQYF. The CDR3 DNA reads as TGTGCCAGCAGTTTTGGCGGGGGAATAAGAGAGCAGTACTTC.

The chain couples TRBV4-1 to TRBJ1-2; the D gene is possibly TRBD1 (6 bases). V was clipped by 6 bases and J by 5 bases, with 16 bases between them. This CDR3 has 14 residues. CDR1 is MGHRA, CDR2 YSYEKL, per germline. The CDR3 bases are TGCGCCAGCAGTGAGGGCCTACAGGGTTATGGCTACACCTTC. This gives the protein CASSEGLQGYGYTF.

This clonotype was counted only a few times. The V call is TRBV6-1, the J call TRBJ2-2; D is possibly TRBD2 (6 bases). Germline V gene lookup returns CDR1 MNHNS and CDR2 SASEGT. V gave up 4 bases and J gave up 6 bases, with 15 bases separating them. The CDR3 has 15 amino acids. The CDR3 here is CASSADYLLSGELFF. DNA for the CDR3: TGTGCCAGCAGTGCGGACTACCTCCTATCCGGGGAGCTGTTTTTT.

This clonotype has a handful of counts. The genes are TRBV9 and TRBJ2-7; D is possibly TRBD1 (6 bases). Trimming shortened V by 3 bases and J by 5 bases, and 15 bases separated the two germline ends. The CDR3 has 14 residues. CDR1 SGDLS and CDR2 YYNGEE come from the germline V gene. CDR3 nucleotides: TGTGCCAGCAGCGAGGGGTGGACAGTCCACGAGCAGTACTTC. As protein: CASSEGWTVHEQYF. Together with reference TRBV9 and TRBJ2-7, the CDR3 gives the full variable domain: DSGVTQTPKHLITATGQRVTLRCSPRSGDLSVYWYQQSLDQGLQFLIQYYNGEERAKGNILERFSAQQFPDLHSELNLSSLELGDSALYFCASSEGWTVHEQYFGPGTRLTVT.

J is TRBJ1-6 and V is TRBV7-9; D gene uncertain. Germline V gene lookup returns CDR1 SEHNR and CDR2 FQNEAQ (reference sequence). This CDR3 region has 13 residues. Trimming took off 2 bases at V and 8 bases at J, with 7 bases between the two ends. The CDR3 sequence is CASSLRADSPLHF. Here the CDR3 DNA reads TGTGCCAGCAGCTTAAGGGCGGATTCACCCCTCCACTTT.

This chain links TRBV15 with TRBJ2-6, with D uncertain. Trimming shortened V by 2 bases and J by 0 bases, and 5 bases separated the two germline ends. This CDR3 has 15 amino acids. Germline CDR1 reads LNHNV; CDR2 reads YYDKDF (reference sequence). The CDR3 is CATSRRVSGANVLTF. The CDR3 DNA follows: TGTGCCACCAGCAGAAGGGTCTCTGGGGCCAACGTCCTGACTTTC.

The CDR3 DNA sequence: TGCGCCAGCAGTGAACCCGGACCAGAGACCCAGTACTTC. Its protein is CASSEPGPETQYF. The rearrangement uses TRBV10-2 and TRBJ2-5; D is ambiguous. Germline V gene sequence: CDR1 WSHSY, CDR2 SAAADI. The CDR3 sequence is 13 residues long. V lost 3 bases and J lost 4, with 9 bases in between.